Sequencing of this T cell receptor (beta chain) was carried out in a study of CD8 T cells in Susac syndrome. Random hexamers were used to reverse transcribe about 0.5 to 1 ug of RNA. Amplification of TCR beta CDR3 by immunoSEQ multiplex PCR spanned 54 Vbeta and 13 Jbeta. TCRdb used MiXCR to reprocess the immunoSEQ multiplex PCR reads, holding one entry per CDR3 protein. This sample carries around 130,000 distinct CDR3 sequences, more than 90% of them seen once, and the ten largest clones take more than 0.095%. The authors sequenced TCR beta from blood CD8+ and CD4+ T cells. FACS enriched CD8+ TEMRA cells, while bulk CD8+ and CD4+ were negatively isolated. The CDR3 covers 15 residues. Germline trimming cut 2 bases from V and 5 bases from J; bases unmatched to any gene: 10. In germline, CDR1 is DFQATT, CDR2 SNEGSKA (reference sequence).

The chain recombines TRBV20-1 with TRBJ2-5; 8 bases are shared with TRBD1. The sequence derives from a human donor in good health. Sequenced input: CD4+ T cells from PBMCs. This CDR3 reads CSARSHGTGDETQYF. CDR3 nucleotide sequence: TGCAGTGCTAGATCCCACGGGACAGGAGACGAGACCCAGTACTTC.